These 18 T cell receptor beta chains originate from one sample sequenced in a study of cytomegalovirus exposure and HLA in healthy donors. Generated by immunoSEQ multiplex PCR, the TCRdb table keeps only in-frame clones and is missing some. The top ten clones hold about 1% of a sample with 250,000 to 300,000 clones, 80% to 90% of them seen once. The sequenced material came from PBMCs. Source of these receptors: a woman between 18 and 29 years old in good health and CMV-seronegative.

The chain recombines TRBV13 with TRBJ1-2, with TRBD1 as a possible D gene (6 bases). The CDR3 loop spans 20 amino acids. Trimming removed 1 base at V and 4 bases at J, with 28 bases between. CDR1 is PRHDT and CDR2 is FYEKMQ in the germline V gene (reference sequence). CDR3 sequence (DNA): TGTGCCAGCAGCTTAGTCAGTTGGCAGGGGAGACTGAACTGGTTCTATGGCTACACCTTC. As protein: CASSLVSWQGRLNWFYGYTF.

In this sample, this clone turned up once. This rearrangement joins TRBV11-3 to TRBJ1-1; D is possibly TRBD1 (5 bases). Trimming took 5 bases from V and 4 from J, leaving 26 bases between them. Looked up from germline, CDR1 is SGHNT and CDR2 is YENEEA. CDR3 size: 18 residues. CDR3 amino acids: CASSQTHRLGPRGTEAFF. The CDR3 nucleotides are TGTGCCAGCAGCCAGACACATAGACTGGGGCCGCGGGGCACTGAAGCTTTCTTT.

This rearrangement joins TRBV5-1 to TRBJ1-2; TRBD1 is a possible D gene (5 bases). Looked up from germline, CDR1 is SGHRS and CDR2 is YFSETQ. The CDR3 loop spans 14 amino acids. V lost 0 bases and J lost 6, with 12 bases in between. CDR3 DNA: TGCGCCAGCAGCTTGGGTATTTCAGGGCATGGCTACACCTTC. Protein: CASSLGISGHGYTF.

The chain has TRBV5-1 and TRBJ1-1; 8 bases are a match to TRBD1. This CDR3 is built from 15 residues. From germline, CDR1 is SGHRS and CDR2 YFSETQ. Unmatched junction bases numbered 3, after V lost 1 base and J lost 1 base. The CDR3 spells CASSLLGQENTEAFF. The CDR3 bases are TGCGCCAGCAGCTTGTTGGGACAGGAGAACACTGAAGCTTTCTTT.

This chain connects TRBV7-2 to TRBJ2-1, with D uncertain. The V and J ends lost 5 bases and 0 bases respectively, with 11 bases between them. Germline loops: CDR1 SGHTA, CDR2 FQGNSA. The CDR3 totals 15 residues. The CDR3 is CASSPQSNSYNEQFF. For the CDR3, the DNA is TGTGCCAGCAGCCCACAGAGTAACTCCTACAATGAGCAGTTCTTC.

This clone was picked up one time. The J gene is TRBJ2-7, the V gene TRBV6-5; 8 nucleotides agree with TRBD1. The CDR3 sequence is 16 residues long. CDR1 is MNHEY and CDR2 is SVGAGI in the germline V gene. V trimming: 0 bases; J trimming: 4 bases; junction bases outside the gene matches: 8. CDR3 region: CASSYSKQGGAYEQYF. The DNA for the CDR3 is TGTGCCAGCAGTTACTCGAAACAGGGGGGCGCGTACGAGCAGTACTTC.

The chain combines TRBV27 with TRBJ1-4; TRBD1 might be the D (6 bases). The V end lost 2 bases, the J end lost 6 bases, and 10 bases lay between the germline ends. Germline V gene sequence: CDR1 MNHEY, CDR2 SMNVEV (reference sequence). The CDR3 runs 14 residues. The CDR3 bases are TGTGCCAGCAGTTTAAACAGGGCCGATGAAAAACTGTTTTTT. The encoded protein is CASSLNRADEKLFF. Combining the CDR3 with reference TRBV27 and TRBJ1-4 gives the whole variable domain EAQVTQNPRYLITVTGKKLTVTCSQNMNHEYMSWYRQDPGLGLRQIYYSMNVEVTDKGDVPEGYKVSRKEKRNFPLILESPSPNQTSLYFCASSLNRADEKLFFGSGTQLSVL.

The chain employs TRBV5-1 and TRBJ2-3, with 9 bases fitting TRBD1. With 4 bases clipped from V and 3 bases from J, the junction kept 9 bases outside the gene matches. In germline, CDR1 is SGHRS, CDR2 YFSETQ. The CDR3 has 16 amino acids. The CDR3 here is CASSAGTGSGTDTQYF. CDR3 bases: TGCGCCAGCAGCGCGGGGACAGGGTCCGGGACAGATACGCAGTATTTT.

The rearrangement links TRBV11-2 to TRBJ2-4, with D possibly being TRBD1 (6 bases). Trimming stripped 2 bases from V and 7 bases from J, with 9 bases between. The CDR3 extends over 13 amino acids. Germline V gene lookup returns CDR1 SGHAT and CDR2 FQNNGV. CDR3 loop: CASSLTGKNIQYF. For the CDR3, the DNA is TGTGCCAGCAGCTTAACAGGGAAGAACATTCAGTACTTC.

This clone came up once. V and J are TRBV27 and TRBJ1-5, with 8 nucleotides matching TRBD1. Germline CDR1 is MNHEY and CDR2 is SMNVEV (reference sequence). V was pared by 5 bases and J by 1 base, with 7 bases of the junction left unmatched. The CDR3 covers 16 residues. DNA for the CDR3: TGTGCCAGCAGTCTGACAGGGGAGGTAAGCAATCAGCCCCAGCATTTT. It translates to CASSLTGEVSNQPQHF.

V and J are TRBV29-1 and TRBJ2-1; 7 bases match TRBD1. The CDR3 totals 13 residues. Looked up from germline, CDR1 is SQVTM and CDR2 is ANQGSEA. Trimming removed 7 bases from V and 3 bases from J; junction bases left unmatched: 6. CDR3 amino acids: CSGRQGNYNEQFF. DNA for the CDR3: TGCAGCGGGAGACAGGGAAACTACAATGAGCAGTTCTTC.

The rearrangement uses TRBV2 and TRBJ2-6; maybe TRBD2 (6 bases). Germline V CDR1 and CDR2: SNHLY, FYNNEI. The CDR3 spans 15 residues. Trimming took 4 bases from V and 0 from J, leaving 7 bases between them. For the CDR3, the DNA is TGTGCCAGCAGTGTGGGGGGCTCTGGGGCCAACGTCCTGACTTTC. Its translation is CASSVGGSGANVLTF.

CDR3 DNA sequence: TGTGCCAGCAGTCATCCGGGACTGAACTACAATGAGCAGTTCTTC. It codes for CASSHPGLNYNEQFF. The chain joins TRBV2 to TRBJ2-1, with D maybe TRBD2 (6 bases). Germline CDR1 reads SNHLY; CDR2 reads FYNNEI. The CDR3 extends over 15 amino acids. With 5 bases removed from V and 3 bases from J, the gap between germline ends came to 14 bases.

The chain employs TRBV28 and TRBJ1-1, with D unresolved. Per germline, CDR1 MDHEN and CDR2 SYDVKM. Trimming removed 7 bases at V and 0 bases at J, with 6 bases between. The CDR3 runs 12 residues. The CDR3 loop reads CASNSLNTEAFF. DNA for the CDR3: TGTGCCAGCAACAGTTTGAACACTGAAGCTTTCTTT. The variable domain in full, completed from reference TRBV28 and TRBJ1-1, reads DVKVTQSSRYLVKRTGEKVFLECVQDMDHENMFWYRQDPGLGLRLIYFSYDVKMKEKGDIPEGYSVSREKKERFSLILESASTNQTSMYLCASNSLNTEAFFGQGTRLTVV.

The genes are TRBV7-2 and TRBJ1-2; perhaps TRBD1 as D (5 bases). The germline V gene has CDR1 SGHTA and CDR2 FQGNSA. This CDR3 has 13 amino acids. Trimming cost V 4 bases and J 7 bases, with 13 bases left between them. The CDR3 reads CASSSPQGFGYTF. CDR3 sequence (DNA): TGTGCCAGCAGCTCCCCCCAGGGCTTTGGCTACACCTTC.

This chain joins TRBV11-2 and TRBJ2-7, with D possibly matching TRBD2 (7 bases). The V end was cut by 5 bases, the J end by 7 bases, with 15 bases between. The CDR3 length is 13 residues. Germline CDR1 is SGHAT and CDR2 is FQNNGV. The DNA for the CDR3 is TGTGCCAGCAGCCCTCTAGGGGGGGTAGAGCAGTACTTC. This codes for CASSPLGGVEQYF.

This clone was detected a few times. The chain has TRBV9 and TRBJ2-7; D is possibly TRBD2 (6 bases). The CDR3 spans 13 residues. Trimming stripped 0 bases from V and 3 bases from J, with 7 bases between. Germline V lookup: CDR1 SGDLS, CDR2 YYNGEE. The CDR3 nucleotides read TGTGCCAGCAGCGTAGCGGGGGACTACGAGCAGTACTTC. Amino acids: CASSVAGDYEQYF.

The CDR3 nucleotides read TGCGCCAGCAGCCAAGAGAGGTCACACCTCTACAATGAGCAGTTCTTC. Protein sequence: CASSQERSHLYNEQFF. The rearrangement links TRBV4-3 to TRBJ2-1; D gene ambiguous. Trimming stripped 0 bases from V and 3 bases from J, with 12 bases between. CDR1 and CDR2 (germline): LGHNA, YSLEER. CDR3 length equals 16 residues.